This is a list of T cell receptor beta chains from one sample in a study of blood T cell repertoires in COVID-19. TCRdb's table, derived via immunoSEQ multiplex PCR, lists solely in-frame clones and lacks some. Of 200,000 to 300,000 clones in the sample, around 90% are singletons; the top ten hold 3% to 4%. The specimen was peripheral blood. These TCRs come from a middle-aged woman with acute or convalescent COVID-19. Each CDR3 is given with its conserved first and last residue. The order of the fields is clone size, V gene, J gene, D gene, CDR3 DNA, CDR3 protein. D genes are given only for firm matches. Clone sizes are given selectively: once, few, many, or a class where the clone is expanded.

size: .
V: TRBV10-3
J: TRBJ1-3
D: .
DNA: TGTGCCATCAATTCAGGGAGGGGAGGAAACACCATATATTTT
CDR3: CAINSGRGGNTIYF

size: .
V: TRBV10-3
J: TRBJ1-2
D: .
DNA: TGTGCCATCAGTGAGGGAGGGGTCCCCGGTGGCTACACCTTC
CDR3: CAISEGGVPGGYTF

size: few
V: TRBV5-1
J: TRBJ2-5
D: .
DNA: TGCGCCAGCACGGGGGACTCAGGAGCAGAGACCCAGTACTTC
CDR3: CASTGDSGAETQYF

size: once
V: TRBV2
J: TRBJ1-2
D: TRBD1
DNA: TGTGCCAGCAGTGAATTTGGGGCAGGGGGAAACTATGGCTACACCTTC
CDR3: CASSEFGAGGNYGYTF

size: once
V: TRBV7-2
J: TRBJ1-2
D: TRBD1
DNA: TGTGCCAGCAGCTTAGTGAACAGGGGCGACTATGGCTACACCTTC
CDR3: CASSLVNRGDYGYTF

size: .
V: TRBV24-1
J: TRBJ2-2
D: TRBD2
DNA: TGTGCCACCAGTGACCCGGGGGGGGGTACCGGGGAGCTGTTTTTT
CDR3: CATSDPGGGTGELFF

size: .
V: TRBV9
J: TRBJ1-2
D: .
DNA: TGTGCCAGCAGCGTAGGACACACAAACTATGGCTACACCTTC
CDR3: CASSVGHTNYGYTF

size: .
V: TRBV24-1
J: TRBJ2-5
D: TRBD2
DNA: TGTGCCACCGCCAGCGGGGGCGGAGAGACCCAGTACTTC
CDR3: CATASGGGETQYF

size: .
V: TRBV5-1
J: TRBJ2-3
D: TRBD2
DNA: TGCGCCAGCAGCTTGCGACTAGCGGGGACCGCAGATACGCAGTATTTT
CDR3: CASSLRLAGTADTQYF

size: .
V: TRBV4-1
J: TRBJ2-1
D: TRBD2
DNA: TGCGCCAGCAGCCAAGGTCCTAGCGGGGGTCCGGGTGAGCAGTTCTTC
CDR3: CASSQGPSGGPGEQFF

size: .
V: TRBV13
J: TRBJ1-1
D: TRBD1
DNA: TGTGCCAGCAGTCAGCTACCAGGGGGTGCTTTCTTT
CDR3: CASSQLPGGAFF